Listed below are T cell receptor beta chains from one sample, sequenced in a study of T cell responses to AZD1222 COVID-19 vaccine. The data were produced by immunoSEQ multiplex PCR, yet TCRdb's version contains in-frame clones alone and is incomplete. The repertoire consists of roughly 200,000 clones, with around nine tenths occurring once and the leading ten covering 6% to 8.5%. The sequencing used peripheral blood, collected on day 0 of AZD1222 vaccination. The receptor set was obtained from an adult in good health. The CDR3 runs from the conserved cysteine through the conserved F or W. D genes are given only for firm matches. Only part of the rows carry a size: once, few, many, or a class if the clone is expanded.

>TRBJ2-1|NA|TRBV30|NA
TGTGCCTGGAGTGTACTCAGGGAGCAGTTCTTC
CAWSVLREQFF
>TRBJ1-3|once|TRBV29-1|NA
TGCAGCGTTGAGGCTGGAAACACCATATATTTT
CSVEAGNTIYF
>TRBJ1-6|NA|TRBV21-1|NA
TGTGCCAGCGGGCCGGGACAGGGGTACAGTGTGAATTATTCACCCCTCCACTTT
CASGPGQGYSVNYSPLHF
>TRBJ1-5|NA|TRBV7-2|NA
TGTGCCAGCAGCTTAGGATGGGGCGAGGGTATGAGCAATCAGCCCCAGCATTTT
CASSLGWGEGMSNQPQHF
>TRBJ1-6|NA|TRBV28|TRBD1
TGTGCCACCAGGGACAGCTCCTATAATTCACCCCTCCACTTT
CATRDSSYNSPLHF
>TRBJ2-7|NA|TRBV5-4|TRBD1
TGTGCCAGCAGCCCGGGACAGGACCAATACTACGAGCAGTACTTC
CASSPGQDQYYEQYF
>TRBJ1-1|NA|TRBV12-3/TRBV12-4|NA
TGTGCCAGCAGTTTGGAGGGGGTCACTGAAGCTTTCTTT
CASSLEGVTEAFF
>TRBJ2-7|NA|TRBV10-2|TRBD1
TGCGCCAGCAGGGCCGGGACAGGTTCCTACGAGCAGTACTTC
CASRAGTGSYEQYF
>TRBJ1-2|NA|TRBV27|NA
TGTGCCAGCTCGGTAGGTGGGGACTATGGCTACACCTTC
CASSVGGDYGYTF
>TRBJ1-1|once|TRBV5-1|NA
TGCGCCAGCAGCTTGACAGAGTCCAGGAACACTGAAGCTTTCTTT
CASSLTESRNTEAFF
>TRBJ2-5|NA|TRBV5-1|NA
TGCGCCAGCAGCTTGGCGGTGGGGGCCCAAGAGACCCAGTACTTC
CASSLAVGAQETQYF
>TRBJ1-5|NA|TRBV9|NA
TGTGCCAGCAGCGTCGGGGTCACTCAGCCCCAGCATTTT
CASSVGVTQPQHF
>TRBJ1-2|NA|TRBV29-1|NA
TGCAGCGTTGGAATGTCGGGACTAGGGGCATCATATGGCTACACCTTC
CSVGMSGLGASYGYTF
>TRBJ2-7|few|TRBV28|NA
TGTGCCAGCAGTTTAATTCGCTACGAGCAGTACTTC
CASSLIRYEQYF
>TRBJ1-2|NA|TRBV7-2|NA
TGTGCCAGCAGCTTGGTCGGTGCGGTATATGGCTACACCTTC
CASSLVGAVYGYTF
>TRBJ2-3|NA|TRBV2|NA
TGTGCCAGCAGCGCGGGACAGCAAAACACAGATACGCAGTATTTT
CASSAGQQNTDTQYF
>TRBJ2-2|NA|TRBV18|NA
TGTGCCAGCTCCGGAAAGGGGCAGCTGAGGACCGGGGAGCTGTTTTTT
CASSGKGQLRTGELFF
>TRBJ1-2|NA|TRBV4-3|NA
TGCGCCAGCAGCCAAGAGCAGGACTATGGCTACACCTTC
CASSQEQDYGYTF
>TRBJ1-5|NA|TRBV6-2/TRBV6-3|NA
TGTGCCAGCAGTTACGACGGGGCCGCCGGGAAAGCCCAGCATTTT
CASSYDGAAGKAQHF
>TRBJ2-2|once|TRBV2|NA
TGTGCCAGCAGTGAAGGCAGGGCCTCTTACACCGGGGAGCTGTTTTTT
CASSEGRASYTGELFF
>TRBJ2-3|NA|TRBV6-2/TRBV6-3|NA
TGTGCCAGCAGTGGGCACCTCTCCACAGATACGCAGTATTTT
CASSGHLSTDTQYF
>TRBJ2-7|NA|TRBV4-3|TRBD2
TGCGCCAGCAGCCAAGAAACGGCGGGGGTAGCCTACGAGCAGTACTTC
CASSQETAGVAYEQYF
>TRBJ1-5|NA|TRBV6-5|NA
TGTGCCAGCAGCCGGACAGTCAGCAATCAGCCCCAGCATTTT
CASSRTVSNQPQHF
>TRBJ1-3|NA|TRBV6-5|NA
TGTGCCAGCAGTCCGAGGGTGGCTGGAAACACCATATATTTT
CASSPRVAGNTIYF
>TRBJ2-7|NA|TRBV19|TRBD1
TGTGCCAGTAGTATAGGGACAGGGGAAGGTGGCGAGCAGTACTTC
CASSIGTGEGGEQYF
>TRBJ1-6|NA|TRBV5-4|NA
TGTGCCAGCAGCTTGGCCAGGGGTACTAAGGATAATTCACCCCTCCACTTT
CASSLARGTKDNSPLHF
>TRBJ2-1|once|TRBV5-5|TRBD1
TGTGCCAGCACCCTCCACAGGGGTCCGTACAATGAGCAGTTCTTC
CASTLHRGPYNEQFF
>TRBJ2-3|NA|TRBV29-1|NA
TGCAGCGTTGGGGTAGGGATTGCAAATACGCAGTATTTT
CSVGVGIANTQYF
>TRBJ2-3|NA|TRBV5-1|NA
TGCGCCAGCAGTGCAACAGGTGCCGGGAATACGCAGTATTTT
CASSATGAGNTQYF
>TRBJ2-5|once|TRBV7-6|NA
TGTGCCAGCACCTTTCAGGGTTCGGGCGGGGTTCAAGAGACCCAGTACTTC
CASTFQGSGGVQETQYF
>TRBJ2-3|NA|TRBV5-6|NA
TGTGCCAGCAGCTGCCTCCTGTGCTTCGAGGGCACAGATACGCAGTATTTT
CASSCLLCFEGTDTQYF
>TRBJ2-7|NA|TRBV7-2|TRBD2
TGTGCCAGCAGCCTGGGACTAGCGGGGGCATACGAGCAGTACTTC
CASSLGLAGAYEQYF
>TRBJ2-3|once|TRBV2|NA
TGTGCCAGTTTGGGAGGCCCAGATACGCAGTATTTT
CASLGGPDTQYF
>TRBJ1-1|NA|TRBV5-4|TRBD1
TGTGCCACCGAGACAGGGCGGAACACTGAAGCTTTCTTT
CATETGRNTEAFF
>TRBJ1-3|few|TRBV4-1|NA
TGCGCCAGCAGCCAAGGGGGGAGGGGCAGGGGCTCTGGAAACACCATATATTTT
CASSQGGRGRGSGNTIYF
>TRBJ2-7|NA|TRBV21-1|NA
TGTGCCAGCAGCAAAGCAGGGAGTCGTGGGGAGCAGTACTTC
CASSKAGSRGEQYF
>TRBJ1-2|few|TRBV3-1/TRBV3-2|NA
TGTGCCAGCAGCCCGGACAGACCCCAAGGGGGCTACACCTTC
CASSPDRPQGGYTF
>TRBJ1-2|NA|TRBV6-2/TRBV6-3|NA
TGTGCCAGCAGCCCCTTCGAGCGGGACGGCTACACCTTC
CASSPFERDGYTF
>TRBJ1-2|NA|TRBV6-5|NA
TGTGCCAGCAGGGCAGCTATTTTCTATGGCTACACCTTC
CASRAAIFYGYTF
>TRBJ1-2|NA|TRBV30|NA
TGTGCCTGGAGTGCCTCCTTTTCACAGGGTGGCTACACCTTC
CAWSASFSQGGYTF
>TRBJ2-1|NA|TRBV4-1|NA
TGCGCCAGCAGCCAAGTAGAAGGTGGGGGTTTCCATTACAATGAGCAGTTCTTC
CASSQVEGGGFHYNEQFF
>TRBJ2-7|NA|TRBV6-2/TRBV6-3|NA
TGTGCCAGCAGTTACGGCTTTAGGGTGGCATCGTCCTACGAGCAGTACTTC
CASSYGFRVASSYEQYF
>TRBJ2-3|NA|TRBV9|NA
TGTGCCAGCAGCGGTACTAGCACAGATACGCAGTATTTT
CASSGTSTDTQYF
>TRBJ2-1|once|TRBV7-3|TRBD1
TGTGCCAGCAGTAGGGACAGTGACAATGAGCAGTTCTTC
CASSRDSDNEQFF
>TRBJ2-5|NA|TRBV5-6|NA
TGTGCCAGCAGCCTAAGACGCCTTCAAGAGACCCAGTACTTC
CASSLRRLQETQYF
>TRBJ1-5|NA|TRBV4-1|NA
TGCGCCAGCAGCCTCGTCCCCTATAGCAATCAGCCCCAGCATTTT
CASSLVPYSNQPQHF
>TRBJ1-4|few|TRBV28|TRBD1
TGTGCCAGCAGTAAACCCGGGACAGGGGGTGTTAAGTTGTTTTTT
CASSKPGTGGVKLFF
>TRBJ2-5|NA|TRBV6-6|NA
TGTGCCAGCAGTTACACTAGGCTAGCGGAGACCCAGTACTTC
CASSYTRLAETQYF
>TRBJ1-1|NA|TRBV14|NA
TGTGCCAGCAGCCAACAGGGCACTGAAGCTTTCTTT
CASSQQGTEAFF
>TRBJ1-5|once|TRBV19|NA
TGTGCCAGTAGCCACGAAAGGGGCAATCAGCCCCAGCATTTT
CASSHERGNQPQHF
>TRBJ2-7|NA|TRBV3-1/TRBV3-2|NA
TGTGCCAGCAGCCCTGGGCCGGCAGGCCGCAACGAGCAGTACTTC
CASSPGPAGRNEQYF
>TRBJ2-3|NA|TRBV2|TRBD2
TGTGCCTTACCCGGGACTAGCGGTACAGATACGCAGTATTTT
CALPGTSGTDTQYF
>TRBJ2-7|NA|TRBV27|NA
TGTGCCAGCAGAAGGGGGGGGATCTACGAGCAGTACTTC
CASRRGGIYEQYF
>TRBJ1-5|NA|TRBV15|NA
TGTGCCACCAGCAGAGGTCAAGGGTCCGATCAGCCCCAGCATTTT
CATSRGQGSDQPQHF
>TRBJ1-1|NA|TRBV5-1|NA
TGCGCCAGCAGCCGTGAAGGGGGGAACACTGAAGCTTTCTTT
CASSREGGNTEAFF
>TRBJ2-7|NA|TRBV3-1/TRBV3-2|TRBD1
TGTGCCAGCTGTCGACAGGGGGCCGACGAGCAGTACTTC
CASCRQGADEQYF
>TRBJ2-5|NA|TRBV28|NA
TGTGCCAGCAGTTTGGCGGGGGCTTCCCAAGAGACCCAGTACTTC
CASSLAGASQETQYF
>TRBJ1-2|NA|TRBV4-3|TRBD1
TGCGCCAGCAGCCAAGATCTTGGGAACAGGGGCATTGGCTACACCTTC
CASSQDLGNRGIGYTF
>TRBJ2-3|few|TRBV30|NA
TGTGCCTGGATTCTACAGGGCACAGATACGCAGTATTTT
CAWILQGTDTQYF